Listed below are T cell receptor beta chains from one sample, sequenced in a study of vaccination and CD4 T cells after COVID-19. TCRdb reprocessed the PCR reads via MiXCR and lists one record per CDR3 protein. This repertoire shows some 10,000 distinct CDR3 sequences, 50% to 75% found once; its top ten account for under 15%. What these receptors recognize is not known. The sample consisted of cultured CD4+ T cells from blood, taken after SARS-CoV-2 vaccination. These receptors were collected from a human donor with COVID-19. Each CDR3 is given with its conserved first and last residue. A D gene is named only where the DNA matches it firmly. Clone sizes are given selectively: once, few, many, or a class where the clone is expanded.

j_call: TRBJ2-7; v_call: TRBV10-1; clone_size: few; d_call: TRBD1; cdr3_aa: CASSKDRAYEQYF; cdr3_nt: TGCGCCAGCAGTAAGGACAGGGCCTACGAGCAGTACTTC
j_call: TRBJ2-5; v_call: TRBV28; clone_size: NA; d_call: NA; cdr3_aa: CASSPPGTHERETQYF; cdr3_nt: TGTGCCAGCAGTCCCCCCGGGACTCACGAGCGAGAGACCCAGTACTTC
j_call: TRBJ2-5; v_call: TRBV20-1; clone_size: NA; d_call: NA; cdr3_aa: CSARDLRTEGSQYF; cdr3_nt: TGCAGTGCTAGAGATCTACGGACAGAAGGATCCCAGTACTTC
j_call: TRBJ2-3; v_call: TRBV7-2; clone_size: once; d_call: NA; cdr3_aa: CASSLVPGTQYF; cdr3_nt: TGTGCCAGCAGCTTAGTCCCGGGTACGCAGTATTTT
j_call: TRBJ1-5; v_call: TRBV10-2; clone_size: NA; d_call: NA; cdr3_aa: CASTLAGNQPQHF; cdr3_nt: TGCGCCAGCACCTTGGCAGGCAATCAGCCCCAGCATTTT
j_call: TRBJ1-1; v_call: TRBV12-1; clone_size: NA; d_call: NA; cdr3_aa: CAAYRTVGVGRAFF; cdr3_nt: TGTGCCGCCTACCGGACAGTGGGGGTTGGCCGCGCTTTCTTT
j_call: TRBJ2-7; v_call: TRBV20-1; clone_size: NA; d_call: TRBD2; cdr3_aa: CSAFSGGTYEQYF; cdr3_nt: TGCAGTGCCTTTAGCGGGGGTACCTACGAGCAGTACTTC
j_call: TRBJ1-1; v_call: TRBV6-5; clone_size: NA; d_call: NA; cdr3_aa: CASSYVLISQPTEAFF; cdr3_nt: TGTGCCAGCAGTTACGTATTGATTTCACAACCCACTGAAGCTTTCTTT
j_call: TRBJ1-5; v_call: TRBV2; clone_size: NA; d_call: NA; cdr3_aa: CASSEREGGNQPQHF; cdr3_nt: TGTGCCAGCAGTGAGCGGGAAGGAGGGAATCAGCCCCAGCATTTT
j_call: TRBJ1-1; v_call: TRBV28; clone_size: NA; d_call: NA; cdr3_aa: CASTSGTKAFF; cdr3_nt: TGTGCCAGCACATCCGGGACTAAAGCTTTCTTT
j_call: TRBJ1-1; v_call: TRBV6-1; clone_size: NA; d_call: NA; cdr3_aa: CASSERDTMNTEAFF; cdr3_nt: TGTGCCAGCAGTGAACGGGACACAATGAACACTGAAGCTTTCTTT
j_call: TRBJ1-5; v_call: TRBV30; clone_size: NA; d_call: NA; cdr3_aa: CAWTPTAGGGGNQPQHF; cdr3_nt: TGTGCCTGGACTCCTACCGCTGGGGGCGGCGGCAATCAGCCCCAGCATTTT
j_call: TRBJ2-5; v_call: TRBV25-1; clone_size: NA; d_call: TRBD2; cdr3_aa: CASSSPPSGGDYPETQYF; cdr3_nt: TGTGCCAGCAGTTCCCCCCCTAGCGGGGGGGACTACCCAGAGACCCAGTACTTC
j_call: TRBJ1-1; v_call: TRBV7-6; clone_size: medium-sized; d_call: TRBD1; cdr3_aa: CASSLATILNRGGNTEAFF; cdr3_nt: TGTGCCAGCAGCTTAGCGACAATTCTGAACAGGGGCGGAAACACTGAAGCTTTCTTT
j_call: TRBJ2-2; v_call: TRBV7-2; clone_size: NA; d_call: TRBD2; cdr3_aa: CASSNRGGLPPGELFF; cdr3_nt: TGTGCCAGCAGCAATCGGGGGGGCCTTCCGCCCGGGGAGCTGTTTTTT
j_call: TRBJ2-1; v_call: TRBV9; clone_size: NA; d_call: TRBD1; cdr3_aa: CASSVGGTVGPPYNEQFF; cdr3_nt: TGTGCCAGCAGCGTAGGGGGGACAGTTGGCCCACCGTACAATGAGCAGTTCTTC
j_call: TRBJ1-2; v_call: TRBV19; clone_size: NA; d_call: TRBD1; cdr3_aa: CASRNTGTGDYGYTF; cdr3_nt: TGTGCCAGTAGAAACACAGGGACAGGGGACTATGGCTACACCTTC
j_call: TRBJ1-5; v_call: TRBV10-1; clone_size: few; d_call: NA; cdr3_aa: CATSRGWNQPQHF; cdr3_nt: TGCGCCACCTCGAGGGGGTGGAATCAGCCCCAGCATTTT
j_call: TRBJ1-6; v_call: TRBV11-2; clone_size: NA; d_call: NA; cdr3_aa: CASSLLTDSPLHF; cdr3_nt: TGTGCCAGCAGCTTATTGACAGATTCACCCCTCCACTTT
j_call: TRBJ2-3; v_call: TRBV6-4; clone_size: NA; d_call: NA; cdr3_aa: CASSTGTGRGDTQYF; cdr3_nt: TGTGCCAGCAGCACCGGGACTGGGAGAGGAGATACGCAGTATTTT
j_call: TRBJ1-2; v_call: TRBV20-1; clone_size: NA; d_call: NA; cdr3_aa: CSARPGYGYTF; cdr3_nt: TGCAGTGCTAGACCTGGATATGGCTACACCTTC
j_call: TRBJ1-4; v_call: TRBV20-1; clone_size: NA; d_call: NA; cdr3_aa: CSATQYRTNEKLFF; cdr3_nt: TGCAGTGCCACCCAGTACAGGACAAATGAAAAACTGTTTTTT
j_call: TRBJ2-7; v_call: TRBV6-5; clone_size: few; d_call: TRBD1; cdr3_aa: CASSYLRTGFNEQYF; cdr3_nt: TGTGCCAGCAGTTACTTAAGGACAGGGTTTAACGAGCAGTACTTC
j_call: TRBJ1-2; v_call: TRBV6-5; clone_size: NA; d_call: NA; cdr3_aa: CASSYNGATGYTF; cdr3_nt: TGTGCCAGCAGTTATAATGGGGCGACTGGCTACACCTTC
j_call: TRBJ1-6; v_call: TRBV20-1; clone_size: few; d_call: NA; cdr3_aa: CSARAGGESSPLHF; cdr3_nt: TGCAGTGCTAGAGCTGGGGGAGAGTCTTCACCCCTCCACTTT
j_call: TRBJ1-5; v_call: TRBV6-5; clone_size: few; d_call: TRBD1; cdr3_aa: CASSYSKGTVNQPQHF; cdr3_nt: TGTGCCAGCAGTTACTCTAAAGGGACAGTCAATCAGCCCCAGCATTTT
j_call: TRBJ2-5; v_call: TRBV7-2; clone_size: NA; d_call: NA; cdr3_aa: CASSVGLVPYQETQYF; cdr3_nt: TGTGCCAGCAGCGTCGGTTTAGTCCCGTACCAAGAGACCCAGTACTTC
j_call: TRBJ2-7; v_call: TRBV27; clone_size: NA; d_call: TRBD2; cdr3_aa: CASRSASGGPVSYEQYF; cdr3_nt: TGTGCCAGCCGATCGGCTAGCGGGGGCCCTGTCTCCTACGAGCAGTACTTC
j_call: TRBJ2-2; v_call: TRBV7-2; clone_size: NA; d_call: NA; cdr3_aa: CASSSGRSTGELFF; cdr3_nt: TGTGCCAGCAGCTCGGGCAGAAGTACCGGGGAGCTGTTTTTT
j_call: TRBJ1-5; v_call: TRBV2; clone_size: once; d_call: TRBD1; cdr3_aa: CASSLQGGPQHF; cdr3_nt: TGTGCCAGCAGCCTACAGGGGGGCCCCCAGCATTTT
j_call: TRBJ2-3; v_call: TRBV7-9; clone_size: NA; d_call: TRBD2; cdr3_aa: CASSSGLAGNTDTQYF; cdr3_nt: TGTGCCAGCAGCTCGGGACTAGCGGGGAACACAGATACGCAGTATTTT
j_call: TRBJ2-5; v_call: TRBV18; clone_size: NA; d_call: NA; cdr3_aa: CASSPLGGLEETQYF; cdr3_nt: TGTGCCAGCTCACCCCTTGGGGGGTTGGAGGAGACCCAGTACTTC
j_call: TRBJ1-5; v_call: TRBV7-2; clone_size: NA; d_call: NA; cdr3_aa: CASSLGEQTFSNQPQHF; cdr3_nt: TGTGCCAGCAGCTTAGGAGAGCAGACTTTTAGCAATCAGCCCCAGCATTTT
j_call: TRBJ2-1; v_call: TRBV6-5; clone_size: NA; d_call: TRBD2; cdr3_aa: CASSYQPTSGGDNEQFF; cdr3_nt: TGTGCCAGCAGTTACCAACCTACTAGCGGGGGAGACAATGAGCAGTTCTTC
j_call: TRBJ1-2; v_call: TRBV20-1; clone_size: NA; d_call: NA; cdr3_aa: CSARESAPGASGYGYTF; cdr3_nt: TGCAGTGCTAGAGAATCCGCCCCAGGGGCGTCTGGATATGGCTACACCTTC
j_call: TRBJ2-1; v_call: TRBV6-5; clone_size: NA; d_call: TRBD1; cdr3_aa: CASSYLQGTGDEQFF; cdr3_nt: TGTGCCAGCAGTTACTTACAGGGGACAGGCGATGAGCAGTTCTTC
j_call: TRBJ1-4; v_call: TRBV7-6; clone_size: NA; d_call: TRBD1; cdr3_aa: CASSGTGGFEKLFF; cdr3_nt: TGTGCCAGCAGCGGGACAGGGGGCTTTGAAAAACTGTTTTTT
j_call: TRBJ1-1; v_call: TRBV6-1; clone_size: NA; d_call: NA; cdr3_aa: CASRQQNTEAFF; cdr3_nt: TGTGCCAGCAGACAACAGAACACTGAAGCTTTCTTT
j_call: TRBJ1-2; v_call: TRBV19; clone_size: few; d_call: TRBD1; cdr3_aa: CASRPWDRGSGYTF; cdr3_nt: TGTGCCAGTAGGCCCTGGGACAGAGGGTCCGGCTACACCTTC
j_call: TRBJ2-7; v_call: TRBV6-1; clone_size: large; d_call: TRBD2; cdr3_aa: CASSESFGREGEQYF; cdr3_nt: TGTGCCAGCAGTGAATCCTTTGGCAGGGAGGGCGAGCAGTACTTC
j_call: TRBJ1-2; v_call: TRBV19; clone_size: once; d_call: NA; cdr3_aa: CASSGDGYGYTF; cdr3_nt: TGTGCCAGTAGTGGTGATGGGTATGGCTACACCTTC